The rows below give T cell receptor beta chains drawn from one sample of a study of graft-versus-host responses after intestinal transplantation. Profiled with immunoSEQ multiplex PCR; TCRdb holds only in-frame clones, not every one. The sample consists of about 9,800 clones, around 90% of them appearing once. Source: PBMCs, taken approximately 46 days after intestinal transplant. These receptor sequences come from a human patient who received an intestinal transplant, so some T cells may come from the graft donor. CDR3s include the opening cysteine and the closing phenylalanine or tryptophan. Each record gives: V gene, clone size, J gene, D gene, CDR3 DNA, CDR3 protein. D genes are given only for firm matches. Size is stated for part of the rows, as once, few or many counts, or as a class when the clone is expanded.

v_gene: TRBV7-3; abundance: NA; j_gene: TRBJ2-7; d_gene: TRBD1; CDR3nt: TGTGCCAGCAGCCGCGACAGGGACCACGAGCAGTACTTC; CDR3aa: CASSRDRDHEQYF
v_gene: TRBV7-9; abundance: NA; j_gene: TRBJ1-2; d_gene: TRBD1; CDR3nt: TGTGCCAGCTGCGAGGACAGGACAGCCTATGGCTACACCTTC; CDR3aa: CASCEDRTAYGYTF
v_gene: TRBV6-5; abundance: NA; j_gene: TRBJ1-1; d_gene: TRBD1; CDR3nt: TGTGCCAGCAGTTACGGGACAGCCATTGTAAACACTGAAGCTTTCTTT; CDR3aa: CASSYGTAIVNTEAFF
v_gene: TRBV7-3; abundance: NA; j_gene: TRBJ2-1; d_gene: TRBD2; CDR3nt: TGTGCCAGCAGCTTACTCGGGACTAGTAATGAGCAGTTCTTC; CDR3aa: CASSLLGTSNEQFF
v_gene: TRBV5-6; abundance: NA; j_gene: TRBJ1-2; d_gene: TRBD1; CDR3nt: TGTGCCAGCAGCTCAGGGACAGCCCTTTATGGCTACACCTTC; CDR3aa: CASSSGTALYGYTF
v_gene: TRBV27; abundance: NA; j_gene: TRBJ2-3; d_gene: NA; CDR3nt: TGTGCCAGCAGTTTGGGGTTGGATGTGGATACGCAGTATTTT; CDR3aa: CASSLGLDVDTQYF
v_gene: TRBV7-6; abundance: NA; j_gene: TRBJ2-7; d_gene: NA; CDR3nt: TGTGCCAGCAGCTCCCTACCGATGGACAGCCACGAGCAGTACTTC; CDR3aa: CASSSLPMDSHEQYF
v_gene: TRBV27; abundance: once; j_gene: TRBJ1-6; d_gene: NA; CDR3nt: TGTGCCAGCAGTGCATTCCCCGCAGGGGAGGTTTCACCCCTCCACTTT; CDR3aa: CASSAFPAGEVSPLHF
v_gene: TRBV7-3; abundance: NA; j_gene: TRBJ1-1; d_gene: NA; CDR3nt: TGTGCCAGCAGCCAGGAGGGGGTGAACACTGAAGCTTTCTTT; CDR3aa: CASSQEGVNTEAFF
v_gene: TRBV18; abundance: NA; j_gene: TRBJ1-3; d_gene: TRBD1; CDR3nt: TGTGCCAGCTCGGCGACAGGGGGTACTGGAAACACCATATATTTT; CDR3aa: CASSATGGTGNTIYF
v_gene: TRBV5-1; abundance: NA; j_gene: TRBJ2-1; d_gene: TRBD1; CDR3nt: TGCGCCAGCAGCTCCCGGGACAGGACGAGGGATGAGCAGTTCTTC; CDR3aa: CASSSRDRTRDEQFF
v_gene: TRBV11-2; abundance: few; j_gene: TRBJ2-7; d_gene: TRBD2; CDR3nt: TGTGCCAGCAGCTTATCGGCGTCTAGCGGAGCTTACGAGCAGTACTTC; CDR3aa: CASSLSASSGAYEQYF
v_gene: TRBV4-1; abundance: NA; j_gene: TRBJ1-1; d_gene: NA; CDR3nt: TGCGCCAGCAGCCAAGATTGGGTGGGAGATTACACTGAAGCTTTCTTT; CDR3aa: CASSQDWVGDYTEAFF
v_gene: TRBV4-1; abundance: NA; j_gene: TRBJ1-1; d_gene: NA; CDR3nt: TGCGCCAGCAGCCCTGCGGGGACTGAAGCTTTCTTT; CDR3aa: CASSPAGTEAFF
v_gene: TRBV25-1; abundance: once; j_gene: TRBJ2-7; d_gene: NA; CDR3nt: TGTGCCAGCAGTGAGGGGGTGTGGTGGGGAGGTCCCTACGAGCAGTACTTC; CDR3aa: CASSEGVWWGGPYEQYF
v_gene: TRBV10-3; abundance: NA; j_gene: TRBJ1-3; d_gene: TRBD1; CDR3nt: TGTGCCATCACTCCTGGACAGGGGGCAAACACCATATATTTT; CDR3aa: CAITPGQGANTIYF
v_gene: TRBV4-1; abundance: NA; j_gene: TRBJ1-5; d_gene: NA; CDR3nt: TGCGCCAGCAGCCAAGGCGGGGTTTTTGGCAATCAGCCCCAGCATTTT; CDR3aa: CASSQGGVFGNQPQHF
v_gene: TRBV4-1; abundance: NA; j_gene: TRBJ2-7; d_gene: NA; CDR3nt: TGCGCCAGCAGCCAAGGGCGTTACGAGCAGTACTTC; CDR3aa: CASSQGRYEQYF
v_gene: TRBV11-2; abundance: NA; j_gene: TRBJ2-7; d_gene: TRBD1; CDR3nt: TGTGCCAGCAGCCCGACAGGGGGGTACGAGCAGTACTTC; CDR3aa: CASSPTGGYEQYF
v_gene: TRBV27; abundance: NA; j_gene: TRBJ2-5; d_gene: TRBD2; CDR3nt: TGTGCCAGCAGTTCGCCGACTAGCGGTCAAGAGACCCAGTACTTC; CDR3aa: CASSSPTSGQETQYF
v_gene: TRBV2; abundance: NA; j_gene: TRBJ2-5; d_gene: TRBD2; CDR3nt: TGTGCCAGCCGAATAGCGGGAGGAGAGACCCAGTACTTC; CDR3aa: CASRIAGGETQYF
v_gene: TRBV5-1; abundance: NA; j_gene: TRBJ2-1; d_gene: NA; CDR3nt: TGCGCCAGCAGCTTGTTCCCCGGGACAACAATCGGGTACAATGAGCAGTTCTTC; CDR3aa: CASSLFPGTTIGYNEQFF
v_gene: TRBV1; abundance: NA; j_gene: TRBJ1-1; d_gene: NA; CDR3nt: TGCACCAGCAGCCAAACTACAGGGGGCCCCCCTTTCGCTTTCTTT; CDR3aa: CTSSQTTGGPPFAFF
v_gene: TRBV7-9; abundance: NA; j_gene: TRBJ2-1; d_gene: TRBD1; CDR3nt: TGTGCCAGCAGAACTAGGTGGGACAGGGCCTACAATGAGCAGTTCTTC; CDR3aa: CASRTRWDRAYNEQFF
v_gene: TRBV13; abundance: NA; j_gene: TRBJ1-2; d_gene: NA; CDR3nt: TGTGCCAGCAGCTTCCGGCGTTCTGCCTTACAACCTTACTATGGCTACACCTTC; CDR3aa: CASSFRRSALQPYYGYTF
v_gene: TRBV5-1; abundance: NA; j_gene: TRBJ1-2; d_gene: TRBD1; CDR3nt: TGCGCCAGCAGCGGCAGACAGGGGAACTATGGCTACACCTTC; CDR3aa: CASSGRQGNYGYTF
v_gene: TRBV6-1; abundance: NA; j_gene: TRBJ2-5; d_gene: TRBD2; CDR3nt: TGTGCCAGCAGTAGACTAGCGGGAGATCAAGAGACCCAGTACTTC; CDR3aa: CASSRLAGDQETQYF
v_gene: TRBV11-2; abundance: once; j_gene: TRBJ2-1; d_gene: TRBD1; CDR3nt: TGTGCCAGCAGCGCCGGGACAGGGGGCCGGGAGCAGTTCTTC; CDR3aa: CASSAGTGGREQFF
v_gene: TRBV5-3; abundance: NA; j_gene: TRBJ2-7; d_gene: TRBD2; CDR3nt: TGTGCCAGAAGCTCGGGACTAGCGTCCGTCTACGAGCAGTACTTC; CDR3aa: CARSSGLASVYEQYF
v_gene: TRBV7-3; abundance: NA; j_gene: TRBJ2-1; d_gene: NA; CDR3nt: TGTGCCAGCAGCACTCGGACCGTAAATGAGCAGTTCTTC; CDR3aa: CASSTRTVNEQFF
v_gene: TRBV4-1; abundance: NA; j_gene: TRBJ2-1; d_gene: TRBD2; CDR3nt: TGCGCCAGCAGCCGAGGGCCTAGCGGAGACAATGAGCAGTTCTTC; CDR3aa: CASSRGPSGDNEQFF
v_gene: TRBV6-1; abundance: NA; j_gene: TRBJ2-7; d_gene: NA; CDR3nt: TGTGCCAGCAGTGAGCTGGCCGGTCCCCGAACCTCTTACGAGCAGTACTTC; CDR3aa: CASSELAGPRTSYEQYF
v_gene: TRBV11-2; abundance: once; j_gene: TRBJ2-5; d_gene: NA; CDR3nt: TGTGCCAGCAGCTTAGTGGCAGGGAGGAGGGAGACCCAGTACTTC; CDR3aa: CASSLVAGRRETQYF
v_gene: TRBV5-6; abundance: once; j_gene: TRBJ1-6; d_gene: TRBD1; CDR3nt: TGTGCCAGCAGCTCTTATGGGGGACAGACATTTAGTTCACCCCTCCACTTT; CDR3aa: CASSSYGGQTFSSPLHF
v_gene: TRBV13; abundance: NA; j_gene: TRBJ2-1; d_gene: TRBD2; CDR3nt: TGTGCCAGCGGCAGCGGGAGCTCCTACAATGAGCAGTTCTTC; CDR3aa: CASGSGSSYNEQFF
v_gene: TRBV9; abundance: NA; j_gene: TRBJ2-7; d_gene: TRBD1; CDR3nt: TGTGCCAGCAGCGCGACAGGGGGCGTATACGAGCAGTACTTC; CDR3aa: CASSATGGVYEQYF
v_gene: TRBV20-1; abundance: once; j_gene: TRBJ2-1; d_gene: NA; CDR3nt: TGCAGTGTGGTATTTAGTTTTGAGCAGTTCTTC; CDR3aa: CSVVFSFEQFF
v_gene: TRBV2; abundance: NA; j_gene: TRBJ2-7; d_gene: NA; CDR3nt: TGTGCCAGCAGTCGTAACGAGCAGTACTTC; CDR3aa: CASSRNEQYF
v_gene: TRBV4-1; abundance: NA; j_gene: TRBJ2-7; d_gene: NA; CDR3nt: TGCGCCAGCAGCCAAGTAGGGGGCTACGAGCAGTACTTC; CDR3aa: CASSQVGGYEQYF
v_gene: TRBV7-9; abundance: NA; j_gene: TRBJ2-7; d_gene: TRBD2; CDR3nt: TGTGCCAGCACCTCCTGGGGGACTAGCGGGAGGGCACAGGAGCAGTACTTC; CDR3aa: CASTSWGTSGRAQEQYF
v_gene: TRBV27; abundance: NA; j_gene: TRBJ2-7; d_gene: NA; CDR3nt: TGTGCCAGCAGTTTATCGCCGGACTACGAGCAGTACTTC; CDR3aa: CASSLSPDYEQYF
v_gene: TRBV5-1; abundance: once; j_gene: TRBJ2-5; d_gene: NA; CDR3nt: TGCGCCAGCAGCTTGGGCTCCATGGGTGGCTCCCAAGAGACCCAGTACTTC; CDR3aa: CASSLGSMGGSQETQYF
v_gene: TRBV10-2; abundance: NA; j_gene: TRBJ1-2; d_gene: TRBD1; CDR3nt: TGCGCCAGCAGTGAGTCGGGACAGGGGGCGCTTGGGACTAACTATGGCTACACCTTC; CDR3aa: CASSESGQGALGTNYGYTF
v_gene: TRBV28; abundance: NA; j_gene: TRBJ1-2; d_gene: TRBD1; CDR3nt: TGTGCCATCATAACAGGGGGCACTAACTATGGCTACACCTTC; CDR3aa: CAIITGGTNYGYTF
v_gene: TRBV6-6; abundance: NA; j_gene: TRBJ2-1; d_gene: NA; CDR3nt: TGTGCCAGCAGTTCGACCCGGGACAATGAGCAGTTCTTC; CDR3aa: CASSSTRDNEQFF
v_gene: TRBV30; abundance: NA; j_gene: TRBJ2-7; d_gene: NA; CDR3nt: TGTGCCTGGGGTTGGATTTACGAGCAGTACTTC; CDR3aa: CAWGWIYEQYF
v_gene: TRBV21-1; abundance: once; j_gene: TRBJ1-1; d_gene: NA; CDR3nt: TGTGCCAGCAGGGCATGCTTAGCTACCACAATTCGCACTGAAGCTTTCTTT; CDR3aa: CASRACLATTIRTEAFF
v_gene: TRBV5-4; abundance: NA; j_gene: TRBJ2-3; d_gene: TRBD2; CDR3nt: TGTGCCAGCAGCAGTAGCGGGAGGGTAGATACGCAGTATTTT; CDR3aa: CASSSSGRVDTQYF
v_gene: TRBV6-4; abundance: NA; j_gene: TRBJ2-1; d_gene: NA; CDR3nt: TGTGCCACCAGTCGGTCCCTAGGGGATGAGCAGTTCTTC; CDR3aa: CATSRSLGDEQFF
v_gene: TRBV2; abundance: NA; j_gene: TRBJ2-7; d_gene: NA; CDR3nt: TGTGCCAGCAGTGTTATTGGGATTCCAGAGGTTTGCGAGCAGTACTTC; CDR3aa: CASSVIGIPEVCEQYF
v_gene: TRBV5-1; abundance: NA; j_gene: TRBJ2-3; d_gene: TRBD1; CDR3nt: TGCGCCAGCAGCGCCACCCCGGTGACAGGGCAGGTCACAGATACGCAGTATTTT; CDR3aa: CASSATPVTGQVTDTQYF
v_gene: TRBV28; abundance: NA; j_gene: TRBJ1-5; d_gene: TRBD1; CDR3nt: TGTGCCAGCATGGAGGCTTCCGTCGACAGGGCCCAGCATTTT; CDR3aa: CASMEASVDRAQHF
v_gene: TRBV11-3; abundance: NA; j_gene: TRBJ2-3; d_gene: TRBD2; CDR3nt: TGTGCCAGCAGCTTTGGGCGGGGGGACACAGATACGCAGTATTTT; CDR3aa: CASSFGRGDTDTQYF
v_gene: TRBV4-1; abundance: NA; j_gene: TRBJ1-2; d_gene: NA; CDR3nt: TGCGCCAGCAGCCAATTGGGACAAAGGAACTATGGCTACACCTTC; CDR3aa: CASSQLGQRNYGYTF
v_gene: TRBV7-6; abundance: NA; j_gene: TRBJ2-5; d_gene: TRBD2; CDR3nt: TGTGCCAGCAGCTTAGTTGCGGGGGGGCTGTGGGAGACCCAGTACTTC; CDR3aa: CASSLVAGGLWETQYF